This TCR beta chain was sequenced in a study of shared clonotypes between healthy human individuals. Study-wide background: Researchers assigned three CD4 naive, three CD4 memory, two CD8 naive and one CD8 memory plate to each donor.

Whole-study results and caveats: Naive subsets tended to show greater estimated richness than memory subsets. Compared with clonotypes that all four donors shared, non-shared clonotypes had lower generation probabilities.

The repertoire was sequenced with immunoSEQ multiplex PCR; TCRdb's copy has only in-frame clones and lacks some. The data show roughly 2.5 million clones, roughly 92% seen once. As regards this clone: Its specificity is not known.

The CDR3 consists of 15 residues. The germline V gene encodes CDR1 SGHDT and CDR2 YYEEEE. V was pared by 2 bases and J by 3 bases, with 11 bases between. The receptor comes from a man younger than 35 in good health. V usage is TRBV5-6 and J usage is TRBJ2-2, with D tentatively TRBD1 (5 bases). Sequencing was carried out using naive CD4+ T cells sorted from blood. Subset denoted: CD45RA+ positively selected. CDR3 nucleotide sequence: TGTGCCAGCAGCTTATGGACATTGGACACCGGGGAGCTGTTTTTT. Translated, it gives CASSLWTLDTGELFF.